Below are 20 T cell receptor beta chains sequenced from a single sample in a study of T cells in Graves' hyperthyroidism and ophthalmopathy. Amplified TCR beta CDR3 regions came from RNA transcripts. TCR CDR3 underwent first-round RT-PCR with the HTBI primer set. TCRdb re-called the multiplex PCR reads with MiXCR, one entry per CDR3 protein. The data hold 500,000 to 600,000 distinct CDR3 sequences, with 46% observed a single time. The sequencing input was peripheral blood or thyroid tissue (not recorded which). All receptors derive from an adult woman with Graves' disease, either hyperthyroidism or ophthalmopathy (not recorded which).

As to this clonotype: The conserved closing phenylalanine or tryptophan is absent in this CDR3, likely reflecting a read error. This chain uses TRBV6-1 with TRBJ1-1; D is perhaps TRBD1 (6 bases). The CDR3 spans 14 residues. Germline CDR1 reads MNHNS; CDR2 reads SASEGT. The CDR3 sequence: CAARGGGRDTEAFL. In DNA, the CDR3 is TGTGCCGCCCGAGGGGGAGGCCGTGACACTGAGGCTTTCCTT.

The sample holds a few counts of this clonotype. V and J are TRBV7-2 and TRBJ2-5, with D possibly matching TRBD1 (6 bases). Trimming pared 5 bases from V and 5 bases from J, leaving 18 bases between. Germline V gene sequence: CDR1 SGHTA, CDR2 FQGNSA. The CDR3 extends over 15 amino acids. The CDR3 region is CASSAYRALGETQYF. CDR3 nucleotide sequence: TGTGCCAGCAGCGCTTACAGGGCCCTGGGGGAGACCCAGTACTTC.

This clonotype was seen ten or more times. The chain combines TRBV20-1 with TRBJ2-2; no firm D call. Trimming removed 5 bases at V and 8 bases at J, with 15 bases between. CDR1 and CDR2 (germline): DFQATT, SNEGSKA (reference sequence). This CDR3 spans 13 amino acids. This CDR3 reads CSAGILRSGELFF. The CDR3 bases are TGCAGTGCTGGTATATTGAGGTCGGGGGAGCTGTTTTTT.

With regard to this clonotype: A read error is possible here, since a much larger clone lies one base away. The V and J genes are TRBV7-9 and TRBJ2-2; the D is unclear. Germline loops: CDR1 SEHNR, CDR2 FQNEAQ (reference sequence). V lost 5 bases to trimming and J lost 8 bases, with 6 bases between them. The CDR3 extends over 11 amino acids. In DNA, the CDR3 is TGTGCCAGCAGCCCCGAGGGGGAGCTGTTTTTT. The encoded protein is CASSPEGELFF.

A word on this clonotype: A much larger clone lies a single base off, so this may be a read error. The chain is built from TRBV19 and TRBJ2-5; perhaps TRBD1 as D (6 bases). This CDR3 is built from 13 residues. The germline gives CDR1 LNHDA, CDR2 SQIVND (reference sequence). DNA of the CDR3: TGTACCACTCGACTCAGGGGACAAGAGACCCAGTACTTC. Protein sequence: CTTRLRGQETQYF.

The chain is built from TRBV15 and TRBJ1-1; perhaps TRBD1 as D (6 bases). Germline V gene lookup returns CDR1 LNHNV and CDR2 YYDKDF (reference sequence). Trimming stripped 5 bases from V and 3 bases from J, with 16 bases between. CDR3 size: 15 residues. CDR3 region: CATSEQGLGDTEAFF. The DNA of the CDR3 is TGTGCCACCAGCGAACAGGGACTCGGAGACACTGAAGCTTTCTTT.

This clonotype was detected ten times or more. V gene TRBV11-2 combines with J gene TRBJ2-7, with D tentatively TRBD1 (5 bases). This CDR3 comprises 14 residues. V dropped 1 base and J dropped 3 bases, with 10 bases sitting between them. Germline assignment: CDR1 SGHAT and CDR2 FQNNGV. The CDR3 sequence: CASSLASGYYEQYF. The DNA of the CDR3 is TGTGCCAGCAGCTTAGCATCAGGGTACTACGAGCAGTACTTC. The full variable domain, with the rest looked up from reference TRBV11-2 and TRBJ2-7, is EAGVAQSPRYKIIEKRQSVAFWCNPISGHATLYWYQQILGQGPKLLIQFQNNGVVDDSQLPKDRFSAERLKGVDSTLKIQPAKLEDSAVYLCASSLASGYYEQYFGPGTRLTVT.

There are a few counts of this clonotype. This chain connects TRBV6-5 to TRBJ2-7; D perhaps matches TRBD2 (6 bases). The CDR3 sequence is 18 residues long. V was cut by 0 bases and J by 3 bases, with 21 bases left in between. Germline CDR1 is MNHEY and CDR2 is SVGAGI. CDR3 sequence reads: CASSYSKALLGSDYEQYF. The CDR3 DNA reads as TGTGCCAGCAGTTACTCGAAAGCACTGCTCGGGAGTGACTACGAGCAGTACTTC.

This clonotype has a count of ten or more. The rearrangement joins TRBV12-5 to TRBJ2-2, with 11 nucleotides matching TRBD1. The CDR3 runs 14 residues. After removal of 7 bases from V and 6 bases from J, the junction contained 4 bases not matched to a gene. The germline gives CDR1 LGHNT, CDR2 FRNRAP. The CDR3 coding sequence is TGTGCTAGTGCCACGGGACAGGGGGCCGGGGAGCTGTTTTTT. This sequence encodes CASATGQGAGELFF.

The V call is TRBV7-8, the J call TRBJ2-5; perhaps D is TRBD1 or TRBD2 (5 bases each). Per the germline V gene, CDR1 is SGHVS and CDR2 is FQNEAQ. The V and J ends lost 3 bases and 11 bases respectively, with 19 bases between them. The CDR3 has 14 residues. The CDR3 coding sequence is TGTGCCAGCAGCTTCAGGGCATCTGCGAGGGAGCAGTACTTC. It encodes CASSFRASAREQYF.

The rearrangement links TRBV7-2 to TRBJ1-5, with 7 bases aligning to TRBD1. Germline CDR1 is SGHTA and CDR2 is FQGNSA. Trimming cost V 5 bases and J 0 bases; bases outside gene matches: 10. The CDR3 is 17 residues long. The CDR3 DNA reads TGTGCCAGCAGCCTAAGGGACAGCCAATATAGCAATCAGCCCCAGCATTTT. It is translated as CASSLRDSQYSNQPQHF.

In regard to this clonotype: Relative to the germline gene, one junction end is altered; a read error may explain this. The rearrangement links TRBV7-9 to TRBJ1-2, with D perhaps matching TRBD1 (5 bases). This CDR3 comprises 16 residues. Per germline, CDR1 SEHNR and CDR2 FQNEAQ (reference sequence). CDR3: CASSQDGGSNNYGYTF. CDR3 nucleotides: TGCGCCAGCAGCCAAGATGGGGGTTCCAATAACTATGGCTACACCTTC. Complete variable domain (other parts from reference TRBV7-9 and TRBJ1-2): DTGVSQNPRHKITKRGQNVTFRCDPISEHNRLYWYRQTLGQGPEFLTYFQNEAQLEKSRLLSDRFSAERPKGSFSTLEIQRTEQGDSAMYLCASSQDGGSNNYGYTFGSGTRLTVV.

This chain links TRBV4-3 with TRBJ2-5; D gene uncertain. This CDR3 is 14 amino acids long. The germline V and J ends were trimmed by 1 base and 5 bases, with 11 bases remaining between them. Germline values: CDR1 LGHNA, CDR2 YSLEER. The CDR3 loop reads CASSQAWIGETQYF. The CDR3 coding sequence is TGCGCCAGCAGCCAAGCCTGGATTGGGGAGACCCAGTACTTC.

CDR3 in amino acids: CAIKHNYGYTF. The CDR3, as DNA: TGTGCCATAAAACATAACTATGGCTACACCTTC. This rearrangement joins TRBV25-1 to TRBJ1-2; D is undetermined. Per the germline V gene, CDR1 is MGHDK and CDR2 is SYGVNS. The V and J ends lost 10 bases and 1 base respectively, with 7 bases between them. There are 11 residues in the CDR3.

This clonotype showed up just a few times. V usage is TRBV6-1 and J usage is TRBJ2-2; tentative D call: TRBD2 (6 bases). The CDR3 covers 14 residues. Germline V gene lookup returns CDR1 MNHNS and CDR2 SASEGT. With 5 bases removed from V and 4 bases from J, the gap between germline ends came to 11 bases. The DNA for the CDR3 is TGTGCCAGCAGTTACGCGGGACCCACCGGGGAGCTGTTTTTT. It is translated as CASSYAGPTGELFF.

The chain is built from TRBV18 and TRBJ2-5; the match to TRBD1 covers 9 bases. V gave up 4 bases and J gave up 2 bases; unmatched junction bases: 8. The CDR3 has 16 residues. CDR1 KGHSH and CDR2 LQKENI come from the germline V gene. The CDR3: CASSLFSGQGQETQYF. In nucleotides, the CDR3 is TGTGCCAGCTCACTGTTCTCGGGACAGGGACAAGAGACCCAGTACTTC.

As for this clonotype: Since no conserved phenylalanine or tryptophan closes the CDR3, a read error is the likely cause. The chain carries TRBV25-1 and TRBJ1-2; D not resolved. This CDR3 region has 15 residues. Per germline, CDR1 MGHDK and CDR2 SYGVNS. V shed 6 bases and J shed 4 bases, with 18 bases lying between them. The CDR3 sequence: CASSRQPGIPYGYTL. CDR3 DNA sequence: TGTGCCAGCAGCCGCCAACCAGGAATTCCCTATGGCTACACCCTC.

This clonotype was found once. A much more abundant neighbour one base away suggests this may be a read error. This sequence joins TRBV19 and TRBJ2-5, with D possibly TRBD1 on 6 matching bases. Germline CDR1 reads LNHDA; CDR2 reads SQIVND (reference sequence). Trimming left V 6 bases short and J 2 bases short, with 10 bases between. The CDR3 is made up of 13 amino acids. The CDR3 protein is CASRDSGQETQYF. The CDR3 DNA reads TGTGCCAGTAGGGACAGTGGTCAAGAGACCCAGTACTTC.

This clonotype was observed at least ten times. The chain joins TRBV7-8 to TRBJ1-2; no reliable D call. Between the trimmed V and J ends, which lost 5 bases and 4 bases, there was a span of 17 bases. Per germline, CDR1 SGHVS and CDR2 FQNEAQ. The CDR3 runs to 15 residues. CDR3 region: CASSSMRAVGYGYTF. CDR3 nucleotides: TGTGCCAGCAGCAGCATGAGGGCGGTGGGCTATGGCTACACCTTC.

This clonotype appeared many times. The chain has TRBV11-2 and TRBJ2-7, with a tentative D call TRBD1 (6 bases). This CDR3 is built from 13 residues. V lost 3 bases and J lost 5, with 11 bases in between. CDR1 is SGHAT, CDR2 FQNNGV, per germline. In DNA, the CDR3 is TGTGCCAGCAGCTTTACAGGGTCCCACGAGCAGTACTTC. Translation: CASSFTGSHEQYF.